This T cell receptor (beta chain) appears in the sequencing data of a study of T cell repertoires in ileal Crohn's disease. Study-wide background: At surgery, under 40% of patients smoked, with median disease duration about eight years.

TCRdb's table, derived via immunoSEQ multiplex PCR, lists solely in-frame clones and lacks some. The sample records about 13,000 clones, around 78% being singletons. V was cut by 4 bases and J by 1 base, with 10 bases left in between. The germline V gene has CDR1 MNHNS and CDR2 SASEGT. The CDR3 extends over 15 amino acids. Time point denoted: neoterminal ileum biopsy at postoperative endoscopy, about 6 months after surgery. Sequenced input: ileal tissue. The clonotype comes from an adult with Crohn's disease. V usage is TRBV6-1 and J usage is TRBJ2-2; TRBD1 might be the D (6 bases). The CDR3 DNA is TGTGCCAGCAGTGCGGAGACAGGGAACACCGGGGAGCTGTTTTTT. This translates into CASSAETGNTGELFF.